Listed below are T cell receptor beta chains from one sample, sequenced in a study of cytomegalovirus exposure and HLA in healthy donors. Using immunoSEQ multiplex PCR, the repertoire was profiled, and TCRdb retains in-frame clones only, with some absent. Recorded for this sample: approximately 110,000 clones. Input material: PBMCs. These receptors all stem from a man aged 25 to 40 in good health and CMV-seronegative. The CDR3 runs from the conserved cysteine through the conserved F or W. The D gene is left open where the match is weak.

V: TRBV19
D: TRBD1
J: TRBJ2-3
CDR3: CASSTRQGAKDTQYF
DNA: TGTGCCAGTAGTACCCGCCAGGGGGCAAAAGATACGCAGTATTTT

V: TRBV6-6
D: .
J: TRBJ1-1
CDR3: CASISPTGPGAFRAFF
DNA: TGTGCCAGCATCTCACCCACCGGGCCAGGGGCTTTTCGGGCTTTCTTT

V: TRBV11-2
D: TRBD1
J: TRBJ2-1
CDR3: CASSSNRGRGFYNEQFF
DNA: TGTGCCAGCAGCTCAAACAGGGGCAGGGGGTTCTACAATGAGCAGTTCTTC

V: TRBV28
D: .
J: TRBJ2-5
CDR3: CASSLSTEGGGETQYF
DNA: TGTGCCAGCAGTTTAAGTACGGAAGGGGGGGGTGAGACCCAGTACTTC

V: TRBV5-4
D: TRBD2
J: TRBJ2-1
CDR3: CASSLIQGLANEQFF
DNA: TGTGCCAGCAGCTTGATACAGGGACTAGCAAATGAGCAGTTCTTC

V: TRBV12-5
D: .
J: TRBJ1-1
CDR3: CASAGSVREAFF
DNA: TGTGCTAGTGCCGGTTCGGTCCGGGAGGCTTTCTTT

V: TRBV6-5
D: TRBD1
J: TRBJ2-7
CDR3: CASSYSQDRAGYEQYF
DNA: TGTGCCAGCAGTTACTCTCAAGACAGGGCCGGCTACGAGCAGTACTTC

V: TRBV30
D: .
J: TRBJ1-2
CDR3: CAWSVGREVYGYTF
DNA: TGTGCCTGGAGTGTAGGGCGGGAGGTCTATGGCTACACCTTC

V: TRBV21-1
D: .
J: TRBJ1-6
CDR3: CASSTPGGEESVSPLHF
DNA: TGTGCCAGCAGCACCCCGGGAGGGGAAGAGAGTGTTTCACCCCTCCACTTT

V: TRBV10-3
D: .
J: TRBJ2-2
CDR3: CAGGGLGGTGELFF
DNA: TGTGCCGGGGGTGGCCTGGGGGGCACCGGGGAGCTGTTTTTT

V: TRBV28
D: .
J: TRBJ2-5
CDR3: CASGPNQETQYF
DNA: TGTGCCAGCGGGCCTAACCAAGAGACCCAGTACTTC

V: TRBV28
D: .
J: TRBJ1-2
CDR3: CAISTGNGYTF
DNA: TGTGCCATTTCAACAGGGAATGGCTACACCTTC

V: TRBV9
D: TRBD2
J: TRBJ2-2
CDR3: CASSRGGVSTGELFF
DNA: TGTGCCAGCAGCCGTGGGGGGGTGAGCACCGGGGAGCTGTTTTTT

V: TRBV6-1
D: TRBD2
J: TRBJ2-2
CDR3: CASRGGLNTGELFF
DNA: TGTGCGTCGCGGGGGGGTCTCAACACCGGGGAGCTGTTTTTT

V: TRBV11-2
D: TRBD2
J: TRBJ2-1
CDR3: CASSLQTAGNSYNEQFF
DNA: TGTGCCAGCAGTTTACAGACAGCGGGGAACTCCTACAATGAGCAGTTCTTC

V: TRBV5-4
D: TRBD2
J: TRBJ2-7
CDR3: CASSLGGRLLIANEQYF
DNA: TGTGCCAGCAGCTTGGGCGGGAGGCTTTTGATAGCAAACGAGCAGTACTTC

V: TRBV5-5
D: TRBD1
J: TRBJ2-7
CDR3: CASSLDRTGGFFYEQYF
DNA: TGTGCCAGCAGCTTGGATAGGACAGGGGGTTTTTTCTACGAGCAGTACTTC

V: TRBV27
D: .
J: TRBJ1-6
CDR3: CASSLRNSPLHF
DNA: TGTGCCAGCAGTCTGCGAAATTCACCCCTCCACTTT

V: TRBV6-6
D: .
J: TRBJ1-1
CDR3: CASSYQGLAEAFF
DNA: TGTGCCAGCAGTTATCAGGGATTAGCTGAAGCTTTCTTT

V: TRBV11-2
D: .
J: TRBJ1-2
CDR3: CASSLQGFNYGYTF
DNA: TGTGCCAGCAGCTTACAGGGTTTCAACTATGGCTACACCTTC

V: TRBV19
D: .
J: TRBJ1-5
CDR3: CASSIWGEDGQPQHF
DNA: TGTGCCAGTAGTATATGGGGGGAAGATGGTCAGCCCCAGCATTTT

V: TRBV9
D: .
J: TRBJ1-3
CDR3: CASSVAEHGGSGNTIYF
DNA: TGTGCCAGCAGCGTAGCTGAACATGGAGGCTCTGGAAACACCATATATTTT

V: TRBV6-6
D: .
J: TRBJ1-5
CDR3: CASTPGSSNQPQHF
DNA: TGTGCCAGCACCCCAGGGTCAAGCAATCAGCCCCAGCATTTT

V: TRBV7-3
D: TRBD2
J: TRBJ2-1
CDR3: CASSPVAGGGYNEQFF
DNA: TGTGCCAGCAGCCCAGTAGCGGGAGGGGGCTACAATGAGCAGTTCTTC

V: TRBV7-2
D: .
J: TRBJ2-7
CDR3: CASSSFPRGKQYF
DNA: TGTGCCAGCAGCTCGTTCCCCAGAGGGAAACAGTACTTC

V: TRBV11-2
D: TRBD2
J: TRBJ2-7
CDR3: CASSLGGSGSYEQYF
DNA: TGTGCCAGCAGCTTGGGAGGGTCGGGATCCTACGAGCAGTACTTC

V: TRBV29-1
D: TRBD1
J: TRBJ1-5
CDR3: CSVLTGVQEQPQHF
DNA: TGCAGCGTTTTGACAGGGGTTCAAGAACAGCCCCAGCATTTT

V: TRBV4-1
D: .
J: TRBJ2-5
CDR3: CASSQDSITFGGVETQYF
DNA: TGCGCCAGCAGCCAAGATTCCATAACGTTCGGGGGAGTAGAGACCCAGTACTTC

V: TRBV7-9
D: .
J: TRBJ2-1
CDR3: CALSGGAQSEQFF
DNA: TGTGCCCTGTCTGGGGGGGCTCAGAGTGAGCAGTTCTTC

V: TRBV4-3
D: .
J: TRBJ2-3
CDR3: CASSQESSGATDTQYF
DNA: TGCGCCAGCAGCCAAGAGTCTTCAGGGGCCACAGATACGCAGTATTTT

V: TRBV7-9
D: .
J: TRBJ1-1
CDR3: CASSSHYRDTEAFF
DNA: TGTGCCAGCAGCTCCCACTACAGGGACACTGAAGCTTTCTTT

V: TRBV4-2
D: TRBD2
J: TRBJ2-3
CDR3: CASSQGAGDDDTQYF
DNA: TGTGCCAGCAGCCAAGGGGCGGGAGACGATGATACGCAGTATTTT

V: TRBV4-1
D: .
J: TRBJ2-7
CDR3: CASSFFLTGQSISYEQYF
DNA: TGCGCCAGCAGCTTTTTCCTAACCGGACAGAGTATTTCCTACGAGCAGTACTTC

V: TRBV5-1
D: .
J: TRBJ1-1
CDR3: CASSLSGMNTEAFF
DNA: TGCGCCAGCAGCTTGAGTGGCATGAACACTGAAGCTTTCTTT

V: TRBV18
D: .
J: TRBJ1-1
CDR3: CASSPLQGVRTEAFF
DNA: TGTGCCAGCTCACCACTTCAGGGCGTAAGAACTGAAGCTTTCTTT

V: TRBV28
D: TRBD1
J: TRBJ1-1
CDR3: CASSRQGGTEAFF
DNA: TGTGCCAGCAGTAGACAGGGCGGGACTGAAGCTTTCTTT

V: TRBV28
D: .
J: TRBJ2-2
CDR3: CASSLWKTTNTGELFF
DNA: TGTGCCAGCAGCCTCTGGAAGACAACCAACACCGGGGAGCTGTTTTTT

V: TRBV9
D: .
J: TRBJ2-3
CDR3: CASSASGSTDTQYF
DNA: TGTGCCAGCAGCGCGAGCGGGAGCACAGATACGCAGTATTTT

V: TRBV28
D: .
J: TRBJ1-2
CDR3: CASSPGEGYTF
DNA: TGTGCCAGCAGTCCAGGGGAGGGCTACACCTTC

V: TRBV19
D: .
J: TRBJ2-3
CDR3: CASSIGDTQYF
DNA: TGTGCCAGTAGTATTGGCGATACGCAGTATTTT

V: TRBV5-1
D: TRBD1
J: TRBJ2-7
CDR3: CASRPGTGGGEQYF
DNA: TGCGCCAGCCGGCCCGGGACAGGGGGCGGCGAGCAGTACTTC

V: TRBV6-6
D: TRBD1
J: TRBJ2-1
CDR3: CASRKNPGQAVNEQFF
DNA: TGTGCCAGCAGAAAAAATCCGGGACAGGCGGTGAATGAGCAGTTCTTC